This entry features one T cell receptor (beta chain) sequence. Ten or more counts support this clonotype. Its antigen is currently not known. It has no much larger one-base neighbor in the sample; base qualities were not kept. This sample was taken from a study of spatial heterogeneity in lung cancer (dated by TCRdb to between 2018 and 2021). A note on the overall study: Samples were obtained from 72 patients with early-stage, untreated non-small cell lung cancer from the lung TRACERx cohort. TCR repertoire features were related to nonsynonymous mutation counts determined by whole-exome sequencing of tumor tissue. Follow-up PBMC samples were sequenced whenever available, with the median time to follow-up being about two years after resection. The study quantitatively compared TCR alpha and beta repertoires across multiple tumor regions, matched nontumor lung and blood in non-small cell lung cancer. Beta-chain transcripts were consistently detected in greater numbers than alpha-chain transcripts, which likely reflects a higher abundance of beta-chain transcripts. At surgery, both alpha and beta chains were TCR-sequenced in approximately 210 tumor regions, fewer than 80 matched nontumor lung samples and some 58 PBMC samples. In the raw uncorrected reads, each unique combination of TCR and UMI appeared more than ten times on average. Study-wide findings and limitations: Only approximately 13 patients were included in comparisons of baseline and follow-up blood repertoires. Ubiquitous expanded tumor TCRs were found in blood more often at tumor resection than at routine follow-up. Additional single-cell paired TCR alpha and beta sequencing was considered necessary to confirm, at a functional level, the hypothesis that regional TCRs recognize regional mutations.

Trimming takes 2 bases from V and 2 bases from J, and the germline ends sit 7 bases apart. The germline V gene yields MDHEN for CDR1 and SYDVKM for CDR2. Its CDR3 holds 13 amino acids, cysteine through phenylalanine. The sequence is cut down to CDR3 DNA, 39 bases in frame from base 1. What this sample's time point label stands for: blood at routine non-recurrence follow-up after resection. Whole RNA extracted from tumor and nontumor lung tissue, or from cryopreserved PBMC samples, was used for TCR sequencing without cell sorting. Patients were selected for TCR sequencing only if sufficient RNA was available from at least two tumor regions. Library preparation used 5' RACE. Sequencing was performed on a NextSeq 500. To allow correction of PCR and sequencing errors, the TCR library protocol tagged every TCR cDNA molecule with a unique molecular identifier. In the source study's methods: TCR identification, UMI-based error correction and CDR3 extraction were performed with Decombinator tools. Expanded TCRs were defined as those above a frequency of 2 per 1,000, corresponding to the top 1% of the tumor frequency distribution. Renyi diversity was computed with the R vegan package after each repertoire had been subsampled 100 times to 5,000 TCRs. CDR3 similarity networks were constructed using string-kernel similarity of amino acid triplets, with links drawn between CDR3s whose pairwise similarity was above 0.82. The raw public data were reprocessed by TCRdb itself: fastp quality trimming at Q25, MiXCR clonotype calling, in-frame beta chains only. Every distinct CDR3 protein forms one entry, paired with its most common genes and DNA. It is TCRdb's table, rather than the study itself, that gives the V and J calls and clone size. A total of 30,000 to 35,000 distinct CDR3 sequences appear in this sample, about 9.4% of them only once. The ten largest clones capture approximately 30% of the sample.

The source of this sequence is a female donor with early-stage non-small cell lung cancer. The rearranged segments are TRBV28 and TRBJ2-7, with no confidently assigned D gene. The material was PBMCs, obtained at follow-up. The DNA reads TGTGCCAGCAGTTTAAACAGAGCCTACGAGCAGTACTTC. Its protein is CASSLNRAYEQYF.